A selection of T cell receptor beta chains follows, all from one sample in a study of cytomegalovirus exposure and HLA in healthy donors. Data came from immunoSEQ multiplex PCR; TCRdb stores just in-frame clones and leaves some out. The sample lists 63,000 or so clones, approximately 79% occurring once. The source material was PBMCs. These receptors all come from a woman in her twenties or thirties in good health and CMV-seronegative. CDR3s include the opening cysteine and the closing phenylalanine or tryptophan. A D gene is named only where the DNA matches it firmly. Expanded clones get a size class; other rows say once, few or many, or leave the size out.

NA | NA | TRBJ1-5 | TRBV2 | TGTGCCAGCAATTTCGGCAGGGAAGCTCAGCCCCAGCATTTT | CASNFGREAQPQHF
NA | NA | TRBJ1-1 | TRBV2 | TGTGCCAGCATGGGACTTTCTAACACTGAAGCTTTCTTT | CASMGLSNTEAFF
NA | NA | TRBJ1-1 | TRBV7-8 | TGTGCCAGCAGCTTAACGGGGGAGAACACTGAAGCTTTCTTT | CASSLTGENTEAFF
TRBD1 | NA | TRBJ2-7 | TRBV4-1 | TGCGCCAGCAGCCAGGGGACAGGAGAGAACGAGCAGTACTTC | CASSQGTGENEQYF
TRBD2 | few | TRBJ2-2 | TRBV13 | TGTGCCAGCAGCACGATTTCTACCTATAGCGGGAGGGCACCCGGGGAGCTGTTTTTT | CASSTISTYSGRAPGELFF
NA | NA | TRBJ1-2 | TRBV18 | TGTGCCAGCTCACCCGGGGGGGACTATGGCTACACCTTC | CASSPGGDYGYTF
TRBD2 | NA | TRBJ2-1 | TRBV5-6 | TGTGCCAGCACCCGGTGGCTAGCGGGCAATGAGCAGTTCTTC | CASTRWLAGNEQFF
NA | NA | TRBJ2-6 | TRBV7-9 | TGTGCCAGCAGCTTATTCCGGGACAAATCTCCCTCTGGGGCCAACGTCCTGACTTTC | CASSLFRDKSPSGANVLTF
NA | NA | TRBJ2-2 | TRBV21-1 | TGTGCCAGCAGCAAAGGGAGGCTAGGCACCGGGGAGCTGTTTTTT | CASSKGRLGTGELFF
TRBD2 | NA | TRBJ2-7 | TRBV6-5 | TGTGCCAGCAGTTACGGCGACAGCGGGGACGAGCAGTACTTC | CASSYGDSGDEQYF
NA | NA | TRBJ1-1 | TRBV9 | TGTGCCAGCAGCGTAGGATCAGGCGGGAGGACTGAAGCTTTCTTT | CASSVGSGGRTEAFF
NA | NA | TRBJ1-1 | TRBV30 | TGTGCCTGGTCAGGGATGAACACTGAAGCTTTCTTT | CAWSGMNTEAFF
TRBD2 | NA | TRBJ2-1 | TRBV18 | TGTGCCAGCTCACCTGGGCTAGCGGGGAGCTCCTACAATGAGCAGTTCTTC | CASSPGLAGSSYNEQFF
TRBD1 | NA | TRBJ1-2 | TRBV18 | TGTGCCAGCTCATTAATCGGGGACAGGGTTGTGCCCACCGAGTTC | CASSLIGDRVVPTEF
TRBD1 | NA | TRBJ1-5 | TRBV27 | TGTGCCAGCGGATCCTCAGACAGGGGTCCCCAGCCCCAGCATTTT | CASGSSDRGPQPQHF
TRBD1 | few | TRBJ2-1 | TRBV5-4 | TGTGCCAGCAGCCTTGGGGACAGGGGCTACAATGAGCAGTTCTTC | CASSLGDRGYNEQFF
TRBD1 | NA | TRBJ1-1 | TRBV25-1 | TGTGCCAGCAGCCTTACAGGGGTTGACACTGAAGCTTTCTTT | CASSLTGVDTEAFF
TRBD1 | NA | TRBJ2-2 | TRBV6-5 | TGTGCCAGCAGCCCACCGACAGGGACCGGGGAGCTGTTTTTT | CASSPPTGTGELFF
TRBD1 | once | TRBJ1-6 | TRBV10-3 | TGTGCCATCAAAGGACAGGGGGGGAATTCACCCCTCCACTTT | CAIKGQGGNSPLHF
NA | NA | TRBJ1-2 | TRBV30 | TGTGCCTGGAGTGTCGAGGCCTCCTATGGCTACACCTTC | CAWSVEASYGYTF
TRBD2 | NA | TRBJ2-1 | TRBV19 | TGTGCCAGTAGTACCCTAGCGGAAAATGAGCAGTTCTTC | CASSTLAENEQFF
TRBD1 | NA | TRBJ1-1 | TRBV19 | TGTGCCAGTAGTATAGGGGGACAGACTGAAGCTTTCTTT | CASSIGGQTEAFF
TRBD2 | NA | TRBJ2-2 | TRBV10-3 | TGTGCCATCGCCGGGACTAGCGGGATTGCCGGGGAGCTGTTTTTT | CAIAGTSGIAGELFF
NA | NA | TRBJ2-1 | TRBV21-1 | TGTGCCAGCAGCAAAGGAAAGAGCGGGACCTACAATGAGCAGTTCTTC | CASSKGKSGTYNEQFF
TRBD2 | NA | TRBJ2-5 | TRBV19 | TGTGCCAGTCGTCCGGGACTAGCGGAGCCCCGGGAAGAGACCCAGTACTTC | CASRPGLAEPREETQYF
NA | NA | TRBJ2-5 | TRBV11-2 | TGTGCCAGCAGCCCGATGGGCCCCGCCCAGGGGACCCAGTACTTC | CASSPMGPAQGTQYF
TRBD1 | NA | TRBJ2-2 | TRBV5-1 | TGCGCCAGCAGCTTGGCACAGGGGGCTGGCGGGGAGCTGTTTTTT | CASSLAQGAGGELFF
TRBD2 | NA | TRBJ2-5 | TRBV5-1 | TGCGCCAGCAGTACTAGCGGCGCTAACCAAGAGACCCAGTACTTC | CASSTSGANQETQYF
TRBD1 | NA | TRBJ1-5 | TRBV7-9 | TGTGCCAGCAGCTTAGGGGGGACAGGGGCCAATCAGCCCCAGCATTTT | CASSLGGTGANQPQHF
NA | NA | TRBJ1-5 | TRBV6-5 | TGTGCCAGCAGTTACGAGGGAACTCAGCCCCAGCATTTT | CASSYEGTQPQHF
TRBD2 | few | TRBJ2-1 | TRBV11-2 | TGTGCCAGCAGCTTTAGCGGGAAACACTCCTACAATGAGCAGTTCTTC | CASSFSGKHSYNEQFF
NA | NA | TRBJ1-2 | TRBV7-2 | TGTGCCAGCAGCTTAGATTCCTTATATGGCTACACCTTC | CASSLDSLYGYTF
NA | NA | TRBJ2-3 | TRBV11-3 | TGTGCCAGCAGCTTAAGAATTGGTTTTATCGGACAAAGCACAGATACGCAGTATTTT | CASSLRIGFIGQSTDTQYF
TRBD1 | NA | TRBJ1-5 | TRBV19 | TGTGCCAGTAGTACGGGACAGGGGAGCAACCAGCCCCAGCATTTT | CASSTGQGSNQPQHF
TRBD2 | NA | TRBJ2-1 | TRBV29-1 | TGCAGCGTTGATTCGCTTCGGGGGGTACTGTTCTTC | CSVDSLRGVLFF
NA | NA | TRBJ2-5 | TRBV11-2 | TGTGCTACTTCCACTGGCTCCCTAGGGGGAGGGCAAGAGACCCAGTACTTC | CATSTGSLGGGQETQYF